What follows are 21 T cell receptor beta chains derived from one specimen sequenced in a study of spatial heterogeneity in lung cancer. Time point denoted: sample taken at primary tumor resection. No cell sorting; template was whole RNA from tumor, lung tissue or PBMC. Each CDR3 protein is one row after TCRdb ran MiXCR on the 5' RACE reads. Of tens of thousands of distinct CDR3 sequences listed, under 25% are singletons. The input for sequencing was PBMCs, taken at surgery. These receptors all come from a male donor with early-stage non-small cell lung cancer.

This clonotype was seen ten or more times. The CDR3 loop is CASSFRQPHSGANVLTF. CDR3 nucleotide sequence: TGTGCCAGCAGTTTCCGTCAACCCCACTCTGGGGCCAACGTCCTGACTTTC. The chain joins TRBV12-3 or TRBV12-4 to TRBJ2-6, with no clear D. This CDR3 region has 17 residues. V lost 3 bases to trimming and J lost 0 bases, with 12 bases between them.

The CDR3: CASRSLHEQYF. The CDR3, as DNA: TGTGCCAGCAGGAGTCTTCACGAGCAGTACTTC. V usage is TRBV6-2 or TRBV6-3 and J usage is TRBJ2-7; D ambiguous. The CDR3 is made up of 11 amino acids. Trimming removed 6 bases from V and 5 bases from J, with 8 bases in between. In germline, CDR1 is MNHEY, CDR2 SVGEGT.

The J gene is TRBJ2-3, the V gene TRBV5-4; D is unclear. The V end lost 3 bases, the J end lost 0 bases, and 11 bases lay between the germline ends. Germline-derived CDR1 and CDR2 are SGHNT and YYREEE (reference sequence). This CDR3 is built from 15 residues. The CDR3 nucleotides are TGTGCCAGCAGCTACGGGCAGGCTAGCACAGATACGCAGTATTTT. Its protein is CASSYGQASTDTQYF.

The genes are TRBV6-2 or TRBV6-3 and TRBJ2-3; D assignment may be TRBD1 or TRBD2 (5 bases each). The V and J ends lost 6 bases and 1 base respectively, with 11 bases between them. The CDR3 is 14 amino acids. Germline lookup yields CDR1 MNHEY and CDR2 SVGEGT. The CDR3 reads CASSPGLRTDTQYF. The CDR3 DNA sequence: TGTGCCAGCAGCCCGGGGCTTCGCACAGATACGCAGTATTTT.

The chain carries TRBV5-4 and TRBJ2-3, with TRBD2 matching over 7 bases. The germline V gene encodes CDR1 SGHNT and CDR2 YYREEE (reference sequence). The V gene end was trimmed by 2 bases and the J gene end by 4 bases; junction bases not matched to a gene: 7. The CDR3 contains 15 residues. Here the CDR3 DNA reads TGTGCCAGCAGCTTCCCCGGGAGCGGGGCAGATACGCAGTATTTT. Amino acid sequence: CASSFPGSGADTQYF.

This clonotype was found many times. V and J are TRBV20-1 and TRBJ1-5, with D hard to call. V gave up 5 bases and J gave up 0 bases, with 8 bases separating them. The CDR3 is made up of 13 amino acids. Looked up from germline, CDR1 is DFQATT and CDR2 is SNEGSKA (reference sequence). The CDR3 coding sequence is TGCAGTGCTCCCGACGGTAGCAATCAGCCCCAGCATTTT. This gives the protein CSAPDGSNQPQHF.

In the case of this clonotype: A junction boundary mismatches the germline segment, possibly from a read error. J is TRBJ2-1 and V is TRBV27, with 14 nucleotides matching TRBD2. CDR1 and CDR2 from the germline V gene are MNHEY and SMNVEV (reference sequence). The CDR3 totals 16 residues. The CDR3: CGSSLLTSGRANEQFF. In nucleotides, the CDR3 is TGTGGCAGCAGTTTATTGACTAGCGGGAGGGCCAATGAGCAGTTCTTC.

This clonotype turned up a few times. The chain carries TRBV5-1 and TRBJ2-1; TRBD2 matches at 10 bases. Losses at the gene ends were 6 bases for V and 7 bases for J; bases not matched to a gene: 4. CDR3 length equals 13 residues. The V gene's germline CDR1 is SGHRS and CDR2 YFSETQ. The CDR3 region has the DNA TGCGCCAGCAAGCTAGCGGGAGCGAATGAGCAGTTCTTC. Residues: CASKLAGANEQFF. The whole variable domain, filled in from reference TRBV5-1 and TRBJ2-1, reads KAGVTQTPRYLIKTRGQQVTLSCSPISGHRSVSWYQQTPGQGLQFLFEYFSETQRNKGNFPGRFSGRQFSNSRSEMNVSTLELGDSALYLCASKLAGANEQFFGPGTRLTVL.

CDR3 residues: CASSPLTGKLFF. The DNA of the CDR3 is TGTGCCAGCAGTCCTCTGACCGGAAAACTGTTTTTT. The chain is built from TRBV27 and TRBJ1-4; the D is unclear. Germline CDR1 and CDR2: MNHEY and SMNVEV (reference sequence). With 5 bases removed from V and 10 bases from J, the gap between germline ends came to 11 bases. The length of the CDR3 is 12 residues.

This clonotype was picked up a small number of times. J is TRBJ1-3 and V is TRBV28; maybe TRBD1 (5 bases). Germline V gene sequence: CDR1 MDHEN, CDR2 SYDVKM. The CDR3 has 13 residues. The V end lost 8 bases, the J end lost 2 bases, and 10 bases lay between the germline ends. CDR3 in DNA: TGTGCCAGCTTCGGGACGCCTGGAAACACCATATATTTT. Amino acids: CASFGTPGNTIYF.

This rearrangement joins TRBV20-1 to TRBJ2-7; 8 bases are a match to TRBD2. The ends lost 3 bases at V and 3 bases at J; junction bases unmatched: 16. Looked up from germline, CDR1 is DFQATT and CDR2 is SNEGSKA (reference sequence). The CDR3 contains 17 residues. The CDR3 coding sequence is TGCAGTGCTAGTTTTAAGGTTTCGAGCGGGAGACGCTACGAGCAGTACTTC. Translated: CSASFKVSSGRRYEQYF.

In its sample, this clonotype is medium-sized. The genes are TRBV20-1 and TRBJ1-1; D remains ambiguous. Germline loops: CDR1 DFQATT, CDR2 SNEGSKA (reference sequence). V dropped 1 base and J dropped 1 base, with 7 bases sitting between them. The CDR3 has 13 residues. CDR3 region: CSARGRANTEAFF. CDR3 DNA: TGCAGTGCTAGAGGCAGAGCGAACACTGAAGCTTTCTTT.

This clonotype was counted between two and nine times. This chain connects TRBV6-5 to TRBJ1-1; D possibly corresponds to TRBD1 (5 bases). This CDR3 has 14 residues. CDR1 and CDR2 (germline): MNHEY, SVGAGI. The ends were cut back, 2 bases at V and 0 bases at J, with 7 bases in the middle. CDR3 coding DNA: TGTGCCAGCAGTTACGCAGGGATGAACACTGAAGCTTTCTTT. It yields the protein CASSYAGMNTEAFF.

In its sample, this clonotype was seen a few times. The chain combines TRBV18 with TRBJ1-1, with no clear D. V lost 3 bases and J 4 bases, leaving 9 bases between the germline ends. CDR1 KGHSH and CDR2 LQKENI come from the germline V gene. CDR3 size: 13 residues. Here the CDR3 DNA reads TGTGCCAGCTCACCCTCGGTTGTCACTGAAGCTTTCTTT. It is translated as CASSPSVVTEAFF. Based on the CDR3 plus reference TRBV18 and TRBJ1-1, the full variable domain is NAGVMQNPRHLVRRRGQEARLRCSPMKGHSHVYWYRQLPEEGLKFMVYLQKENIIDESGMPKERFSAEFPKEGPSILRIQQVVRGDSAAYFCASSPSVVTEAFFGQGTRLTVV.

The gene calls are TRBV27 and TRBJ1-1; no reliable D call. CDR1 MNHEY and CDR2 SMNVEV come from the germline V gene (reference sequence). This CDR3 spans 14 amino acids. V lost 0 bases and J 10 bases, leaving 15 bases between the germline ends. Here the CDR3 DNA reads TGTGCCAGCAGTTTATCTCGTCAAAGCAAACCAGCTTTCTTT. Amino acids: CASSLSRQSKPAFF.

V and J are TRBV7-9 and TRBJ2-7; D is tentatively TRBD1 or TRBD2 (5 bases each). The V and J ends lost 1 base and 2 bases respectively, with 9 bases between them. Germline values: CDR1 SEHNR, CDR2 FQNEAQ (reference sequence). The length of the CDR3 is 14 residues. The CDR3 spells CASSLDGGTYEQYF. DNA for the CDR3: TGTGCCAGCAGCTTAGATGGGGGTACCTACGAGCAGTACTTC.

This chain joins TRBV7-3 and TRBJ1-2, with 9 bases that match TRBD1. Germline CDR1 SGHTA, CDR2 FQGTGA. Trimming removed 1 base from V and 4 bases from J; junction bases left unmatched: 10. CDR3 length: 17 amino acids. The CDR3 nucleotides are TGTGCCAGCAGCTTAATGGGACAGGGCCAAGGGATCTATGGCTACACCTTC. Protein sequence: CASSLMGQGQGIYGYTF.

This clonotype has just a few counts. The chain joins TRBV6-2 or TRBV6-3 to TRBJ1-5; no reliable D call. This CDR3 region has 13 residues. Germline V gene lookup returns CDR1 MNHEY and CDR2 SVGEGT. V was trimmed by 6 bases and J by 3 bases, leaving 9 bases between them. The CDR3 DNA follows: TGTGCCAGCAGGAATGCGCTCAATCAGCCCCAGCATTTT. It encodes CASRNALNQPQHF.

The sample holds a few counts of this clonotype. The genes are TRBV10-2 and TRBJ1-5, with a tentative D call TRBD1 (5 bases). The CDR3 has 15 residues. V lost 4 bases and J lost 1, with 11 bases in between. From germline, CDR1 is WSHSY and CDR2 SAAADI. The CDR3: CASSGQIISNQPQHF. The CDR3 nucleotides read TGCGCCAGCAGTGGACAGATAATCAGCAATCAGCCCCAGCATTTT.

The rearrangement uses TRBV19 and TRBJ2-3; 8 nucleotides match TRBD2. The CDR3 is 21 residues long. Germline CDR1 LNHDA, CDR2 SQIVND (reference sequence). Trimming cost V 5 bases and J 3 bases; bases outside gene matches: 25. The CDR3 reads CASSLPPGAGAGRALTDTQYF. CDR3 nucleotide sequence: TGTGCCAGTAGTCTCCCCCCGGGAGCGGGAGCAGGCCGTGCTTTGACAGATACGCAGTATTTT. Using reference TRBV19 and TRBJ2-3 for the parts outside the CDR3, the full variable domain is DGGITQSPKYLFRKEGQNVTLSCEQNLNHDAMYWYRQDPGQGLRLIYYSQIVNDFQKGDIAEGYSVSREKKESFPLTVTSAQKNPTAFYLCASSLPPGAGAGRALTDTQYFGPGTRLTVL.

This clonotype has at least ten counts. For the CDR3, the DNA is TGTGCCAGCGGGCAGGGGGCAGTCAAAAACATTCAGTACTTC. Translated: CASGQGAVKNIQYF. The chain joins TRBV2 to TRBJ2-4, with 8 positions matching TRBD1. V shed 8 bases and J 3 bases; nucleotides not matched to a gene: 6. CDR3 size: 14 residues. The germline gives CDR1 SNHLY, CDR2 FYNNEI. The variable domain in full, completed from reference TRBV2 and TRBJ2-4, reads EPEVTQTPSHQVTQMGQEVILRCVPISNHLYFYWYRQILGQKVEFLVSFYNNEISEKSEIFDDQFSVERPDGSNFTLKIRSTKLEDSAMYFCASGQGAVKNIQYFGAGTRLSVL.